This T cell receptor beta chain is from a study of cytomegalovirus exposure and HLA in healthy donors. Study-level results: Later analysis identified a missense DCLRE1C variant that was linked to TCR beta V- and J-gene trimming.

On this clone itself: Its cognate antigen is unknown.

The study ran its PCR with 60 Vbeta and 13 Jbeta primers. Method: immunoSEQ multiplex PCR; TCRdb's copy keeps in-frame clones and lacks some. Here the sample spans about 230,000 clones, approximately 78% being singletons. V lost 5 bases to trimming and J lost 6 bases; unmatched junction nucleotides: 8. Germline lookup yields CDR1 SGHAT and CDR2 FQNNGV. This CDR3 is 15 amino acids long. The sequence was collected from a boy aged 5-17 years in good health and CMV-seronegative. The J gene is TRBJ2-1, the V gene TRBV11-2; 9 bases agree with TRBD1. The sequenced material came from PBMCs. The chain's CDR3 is CASSARDRVGNEQFF. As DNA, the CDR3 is TGTGCCAGCAGCGCCCGGGACAGGGTGGGCAATGAGCAGTTCTTC.